This T cell receptor (beta chain) was captured in a study of Ad26.COV2.S vaccination and SARS-CoV-2 variants. Study results and caveats: After vaccination, substantial breadth of spike-specific CD8+ and CD4+ responses was reported. Responses of T cells in total may have been underestimated by the TCR breadth and depth analyses. With respect to non-spike TCR breadth, vaccine and placebo recipients were similar. Individuals receiving vaccine had higher spike-specific TCR breadth than placebo recipients did.

Here immunoSEQ multiplex PCR was the method, and the copy in TCRdb shows in-frame clones only, minus some. The table records 87,000 or so clones, around 82% of them present only once. Turning to this clone: What it binds is unknown.

CDR3 size: 16 residues. CDR1 MDHEN and CDR2 SYDVKM come from the germline V gene. Losses at the gene ends were 3 bases for V and 0 bases for J; bases not matched to a gene: 6. Sequencing used peripheral blood, obtained after recovery from COVID-19. The sequence was obtained from a human donor who had recovered from COVID-19. The chain links TRBV28 to TRBJ2-5; 8 nucleotides align to TRBD2. CDR3 protein: CASSLGASGYQETQYF. The DNA for the CDR3 is TGTGCCAGCAGTTTGGGGGCTAGCGGGTACCAAGAGACCCAGTACTTC.